Sequencing of this T cell receptor (beta chain) was carried out in a study of low-dose radiotherapy and immunotherapy resistance in tumors. Study in general: Treatment consisted of nivolumab 240 mg every two weeks and ipilimumab 1 mg/kg every six weeks, given intravenously to patients.

The germline CDR1 and CDR2 sequences are MNHEY and SMNVEV (reference sequence). CDR3 length: 11 residues. The ends were cut back, 6 bases at V and 6 bases at J, with 9 bases in the middle. TRAV and TRBV primers primed cDNA for both TCRalpha and TCRbeta. With a constant-region primer and a V-primer adapter, TCRs were subjected to approximately 20 PCR cycles of amplification. Amplification of the isolated mRNA used in vitro transcription. TCRdb ran MiXCR on the reads and lists one entry per CDR3 protein. The sample lists some 71,000 distinct CDR3 sequences, around a third occurring once. This clonotype was recorded at least ten times. This sample's time point: before trial treatment. Advanced solid tumors without tumor-infiltrating lymphocytes were required for inclusion.

The chain combines TRBV27 with TRBJ2-7, with D uncertain. The specimen was PBMCs, collected before treatment. This TCR derives from a female donor with ovarian cancer. CDR3 DNA: TGTGCCAGCAGCCATCCGTCCGAGCAGTACTTC. It encodes CASSHPSEQYF.